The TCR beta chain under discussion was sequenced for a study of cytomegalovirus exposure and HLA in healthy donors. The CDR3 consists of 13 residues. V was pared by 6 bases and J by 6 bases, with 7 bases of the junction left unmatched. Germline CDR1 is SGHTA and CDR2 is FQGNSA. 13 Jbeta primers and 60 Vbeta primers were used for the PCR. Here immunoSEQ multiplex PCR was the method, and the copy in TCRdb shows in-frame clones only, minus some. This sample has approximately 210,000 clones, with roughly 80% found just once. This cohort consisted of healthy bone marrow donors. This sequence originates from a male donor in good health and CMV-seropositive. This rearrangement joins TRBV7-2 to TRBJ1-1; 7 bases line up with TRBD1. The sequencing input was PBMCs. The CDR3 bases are TGTGCCAGCAGGCCCAGCAGGGGGTCTGAAGCTTTCTTT. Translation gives CASRPSRGSEAFF.